What follows are 27 T cell receptor beta chains derived from one specimen sequenced in a study of cytomegalovirus exposure and HLA in healthy donors. The PCR ran on 60 Vbeta and 13 Jbeta primers. Profiling relied on immunoSEQ multiplex PCR, and the TCRdb table lists in-frame clones only, not all of them. The repertoire includes 120,000 to 150,000 clones, approximately 68% of them detected once, and 2.1% sits in the top ten. Sample: PBMCs. All receptors derive from a man aged 40-50 years in good health and CMV-seronegative.

J is TRBJ2-2 and V is TRBV2; 7 positions agree with TRBD2. This CDR3 has 18 amino acids. Germline V CDR1 and CDR2: SNHLY, FYNNEI. Unmatched junction bases numbered 16, after V lost 8 bases and J lost 1 base. In DNA, the CDR3 is TGTGCCAGCCACCGCGGCAAGGGGCGGGAGAAGAACACCGGGGAGCTGTTTTTT. It codes for CASHRGKGREKNTGELFF.

The chain carries TRBV5-1 and TRBJ1-2, with TRBD1 as a possible D gene (6 bases). The CDR3 runs to 16 residues. The V and J ends lost 0 bases and 4 bases respectively, with 16 bases between them. Germline assignment: CDR1 SGHRS and CDR2 YFSETQ. This CDR3 reads CASSLGGQTRSYGYTF. The CDR3 nucleotides are TGCGCCAGCAGCTTGGGGGGGCAGACAAGAAGCTATGGCTACACCTTC.

V gene TRBV5-4 combines with J gene TRBJ1-1; D unclear. The ends were cut back, 4 bases at V and 3 bases at J, with 16 bases in the middle. The CDR3 sequence is 15 residues long. Germline lookup yields CDR1 SGHNT and CDR2 YYREEE (reference sequence). The CDR3 region has the DNA TGTGCCAGCAGCCCCGGCCGGGCAGCGGACACTGAAGCTTTCTTT. Its protein product is CASSPGRAADTEAFF.

The rearrangement joins TRBV5-4 to TRBJ2-7; D possibly corresponds to TRBD1 (6 bases). This CDR3 has 15 residues. CDR1 and CDR2 (germline): SGHNT, YYREEE (reference sequence). The germline V and J ends were trimmed by 4 bases and 4 bases, with 18 bases remaining between them. CDR3 loop: CASSTRQAPPYEQYF. The CDR3 nucleotides are TGTGCCAGCAGCACCCGACAGGCGCCCCCTTACGAGCAGTACTTC.

The V gene is TRBV5-8, the J gene TRBJ1-3, with D perhaps matching TRBD1 (6 bases). Germline V gene data show CDR1 as SGHTS and CDR2 as YDEGEE. The V gene lost 4 bases and the J gene lost 8 bases, with 16 bases spanning the gap. The CDR3 has 14 residues. Written as DNA, the CDR3 is TGTGCCAGCAGCCCTTACAGGGCGGCGGACACCATATATTTT. The encoded protein is CASSPYRAADTIYF. The entire variable domain, with the rest obtained from reference TRBV5-8 and TRBJ1-3, is as follows: EAGVTQSPTHLIKTRGQQATLRCSPISGHTSVYWYQQALGLGLQFLLWYDEGEERNRGNFPPRFSGRQFPNYSSELNVNALELEDSALYLCASSPYRAADTIYFGEGSWLTVV.

This clone appeared a few times. The V gene is TRBV10-2, the J gene TRBJ1-2; D is possibly TRBD1 (5 bases). The germline CDR1 and CDR2 sequences are WSHSY and SAAADI. Trimming removed 2 bases at V and 4 bases at J, with 11 bases between. The CDR3 has 14 amino acids. CDR3 nucleotide sequence: TGCGCCAGCAGTGAGGCCAGGGTATCCTATGGCTACACCTTC. Translated, it gives CASSEARVSYGYTF.

The CDR3 nucleotides are TGTGCCAGCAGCTTAGCGCTCATAACTAGCCAAGAGACCCAGTACTTC. Amino acids: CASSLALITSQETQYF. The chain employs TRBV7-9 and TRBJ2-5; a possible D gene is TRBD2 (5 bases). The length of the CDR3 is 16 residues. The germline CDR1 and CDR2 sequences are SEHNR and FQNEAQ (reference sequence). V lost 0 bases to trimming and J lost 1 base, with 12 bases between them. The full variable domain, in which reference TRBV7-9 and TRBJ2-5 provide the parts outside the CDR3, is DTGVSQNPRHKITKRGQNVTFRCDPISEHNRLYWYRQTLGQGPEFLTYFQNEAQLEKSRLLSDRFSAERPKGSFSTLEIQRTEQGDSAMYLCASSLALITSQETQYFGPGTRLLVL.

The chain's CDR3 is CASSLLATGETQYF. The DNA of the CDR3 is TGTGCCAGCAGCTTACTAGCGACGGGAGAGACCCAGTACTTC. The genes are TRBV7-6 and TRBJ2-5; TRBD2 might be the D (6 bases). V lost 2 bases and J lost 4, with 11 bases in between. Germline assignment: CDR1 SGHVS and CDR2 FNYEAQ. CDR3 length equals 14 residues.

A word on this clone: Other DNA variants within this sample encode the same CDR3. The chain joins TRBV7-9 to TRBJ1-5, with 10 bases aligning to TRBD1. Germline CDR1 reads SEHNR; CDR2 reads FQNEAQ (reference sequence). This CDR3 is built from 13 residues. CDR3 bases: TGTGCTTCGGGGACAGGGGGCAATCAGCCCCAGCATTTT. Its protein is CASGTGGNQPQHF. Drawing the rest from reference TRBV7-9 and TRBJ1-5, the complete variable domain is DTGVSQNPRHKITKRGQNVTFRCDPISEHNRLYWYRQTLGQGPEFLTYFQNEAQLEKSRLLSDRFSAERPKGSFSTLEIQRTEQGDSAMYLCASGTGGNQPQHFGDGTRLSIL.

The rearrangement links TRBV6-5 to TRBJ1-1; D might be TRBD1 (5 bases). V gave up 2 bases and J gave up 0 bases, with 10 bases separating them. The CDR3 spans 15 residues. Per germline, CDR1 MNHEY and CDR2 SVGAGI. The CDR3 is CASSYGGDLNTEAFF. The CDR3 coding sequence is TGTGCCAGCAGTTACGGGGGGGACTTGAACACTGAAGCTTTCTTT.

V is TRBV5-1 and J is TRBJ1-2; no definite D call. Germline V gene data show CDR1 as SGHRS and CDR2 as YFSETQ. V was clipped by 1 base and J by 6 bases, with 16 bases between them. The CDR3 covers 15 residues. CDR3 DNA sequence: TGCGCCAGCAGCTTGTCCGTCGGGAAGCTTAATGGCTACACCTTC. As protein: CASSLSVGKLNGYTF. Full variable domain (remainder filled in from reference TRBV5-1 and TRBJ1-2): KAGVTQTPRYLIKTRGQQVTLSCSPISGHRSVSWYQQTPGQGLQFLFEYFSETQRNKGNFPGRFSGRQFSNSRSEMNVSTLELGDSALYLCASSLSVGKLNGYTFGSGTRLTVV.

V usage is TRBV2 and J usage is TRBJ1-3, with D maybe TRBD1 (6 bases). CDR3 length equals 14 residues. Looked up from germline, CDR1 is SNHLY and CDR2 is FYNNEI. V lost 9 bases and J 0 bases, leaving 12 bases between the germline ends. The chain's CDR3 is CASGGADSGNTIYF. DNA for the CDR3: TGTGCCAGTGGGGGGGCAGACTCTGGAAACACCATATATTTT. Full variable domain (rest looked up from reference TRBV2 and TRBJ1-3): EPEVTQTPSHQVTQMGQEVILRCVPISNHLYFYWYRQILGQKVEFLVSFYNNEISEKSEIFDDQFSVERPDGSNFTLKIRSTKLEDSAMYFCASGGADSGNTIYFGEGSWLTVV.

This clone was seen a few times. The chain carries TRBV18 and TRBJ1-1; D not resolved. Germline V gene data show CDR1 as KGHSH and CDR2 as LQKENI. The ends were cut back, 1 base at V and 0 bases at J, with 12 bases in the middle. There are 16 residues in the CDR3. CDR3 DNA: TGTGCCAGCTCACCACTGGCAGCGCTGATGAACACTGAAGCTTTCTTT. Its protein is CASSPLAALMNTEAFF.

The V and J genes are TRBV6-1 and TRBJ2-3, with D maybe TRBD1 (8 bases). V lost 4 bases, J lost 4 bases, and 18 bases lay in between. The V gene's germline CDR1 is MNHNS and CDR2 SASEGT. This CDR3 contains 16 residues. CDR3 sequence reads: CASSGITGGGPDTQYF. The DNA for the CDR3 is TGTGCCAGCAGTGGAATAACAGGGGGGGGCCCAGATACGCAGTATTTT.

V is TRBV7-3 and J is TRBJ1-2; D ambiguous. Germline CDR1 is SGHTA and CDR2 is FQGTGA. The germline V and J ends were trimmed by 4 bases and 1 base, with 13 bases remaining between them. The CDR3 consists of 15 residues. For the CDR3, the DNA is TGTGCCAGCAGCTCCGACGGGTTGGGTAACTATGGCTACACCTTC. Its protein is CASSSDGLGNYGYTF. Full variable domain (outside the CDR3, taken from reference TRBV7-3 and TRBJ1-2): GAGVSQTPSNKVTEKGKYVELRCDPISGHTALYWYRQSLGQGPEFLIYFQGTGAADDSGLPNDRFFAVRPEGSVSTLKIQRTERGDSAVYLCASSSDGLGNYGYTFGSGTRLTVV.

The chain links TRBV5-4 to TRBJ2-5; the match to TRBD1 covers 9 bases. The germline CDR1 and CDR2 sequences are SGHNT and YYREEE (reference sequence). V was clipped by 4 bases and J by 5 bases; unmatched bases: 12. The CDR3 extends over 16 amino acids. CDR3 sequence (DNA): TGTGCCAGCAGCCTCCCGGGCGGGACAGGGAGCGAGACCCAGTACTTC. Translated: CASSLPGGTGSETQYF.

The chain joins TRBV10-3 to TRBJ2-5; the D gene is possibly TRBD2 (6 bases). Trimming took 8 bases from V and 2 from J, leaving 9 bases between them. Looked up from germline, CDR1 is ENHRY and CDR2 is SYGVKD. This CDR3 comprises 12 residues. The CDR3 coding sequence is TGTGCCATCGGGGGGATTCAAGAGACCCAGTACTTC. Translating gives CAIGGIQETQYF.

This chain links TRBV19 with TRBJ2-7; D is unclear. Germline V gene sequence: CDR1 LNHDA, CDR2 SQIVND (reference sequence). The CDR3 length is 13 residues. V gave up 5 bases and J gave up 3 bases, with 11 bases separating them. CDR3 nucleotide sequence: TGTGCCAGTAGTTATTCCGTCGGCTACGAGCAGTACTTC. Translating it yields CASSYSVGYEQYF.

The V and J genes are TRBV4-1 and TRBJ1-4; D possibly corresponds to TRBD1 (5 bases). Deletions cut 2 bases from V and 4 bases from J, with 11 bases between. This CDR3 is built from 15 residues. The germline CDR1 and CDR2 sequences are MGHRA and YSYEKL. DNA for the CDR3: TGCGCCAGCAGCCAAAGACAGCGACTTAATGAAAAACTGTTTTTT. Translated, it gives CASSQRQRLNEKLFF.

This chain joins TRBV6-6 and TRBJ2-1; 8 bases align to TRBD1. With V trimmed by 5 bases and J by 4 bases, 7 bases remained unmatched. CDR1 and CDR2 (germline): MNHNY, SVGAGI (reference sequence). This CDR3 has 15 amino acids. CDR3: CASSRGQEGYNEQFF. CDR3 nucleotides: TGTGCCAGCAGTCGGGGACAGGAGGGATACAATGAGCAGTTCTTC.

CDR3 loop: CASAQGAVGNQPQHF. Here the CDR3 DNA reads TGTGCCAGCGCACAGGGGGCGGTTGGCAATCAGCCCCAGCATTTT. This rearrangement joins TRBV2 to TRBJ1-5, with TRBD1 identical over 9 bases. This CDR3 is 15 amino acids long. CDR1 and CDR2 (germline): SNHLY, FYNNEI. V lost 8 bases, J lost 2 bases, and 7 bases stayed unmatched. The full variable domain, its missing parts supplied by reference TRBV2 and TRBJ1-5, is EPEVTQTPSHQVTQMGQEVILRCVPISNHLYFYWYRQILGQKVEFLVSFYNNEISEKSEIFDDQFSVERPDGSNFTLKIRSTKLEDSAMYFCASAQGAVGNQPQHFGDGTRLSIL.

The V and J genes are TRBV5-1 and TRBJ1-4; 11 nucleotides agree with TRBD1. Per the germline V gene, CDR1 is SGHRS and CDR2 is YFSETQ. The junction had 1 base not matched to a gene; V was cut back by 1 base and J by 8 bases. The CDR3 totals 14 residues. CDR3 loop: CASSLRTGGEKLFF. CDR3 sequence (DNA): TGCGCCAGCAGCTTGCGGACAGGGGGCGAAAAACTGTTTTTT.

The chain is built from TRBV6-6 and TRBJ2-7; 9 bases are a match to TRBD1. This CDR3 spans 15 amino acids. Germline V gene lookup returns CDR1 MNHNY and CDR2 SVGAGI (reference sequence). The junction had 10 bases not matched to a gene; V was cut back by 5 bases and J by 5 bases. CDR3 sequence (DNA): TGTGCCAGCAGTACCCGGGACAGGGTGAGCAACGAGCAGTACTTC. Residues: CASSTRDRVSNEQYF.

This clone was observed a few times. J is TRBJ2-2 and V is TRBV5-1; D ambiguous. Trimming took 0 bases from V and 4 from J, leaving 10 bases between them. CDR1 and CDR2 from the germline V gene are SGHRS and YFSETQ. This CDR3 contains 15 residues. The CDR3 nucleotides are TGCGCCAGCAGCTTGGAACTGCCAGGCACCGGGGAGCTGTTTTTT. Translation gives CASSLELPGTGELFF.

The J gene is TRBJ2-7, the V gene TRBV27; no firm D call. Trimming pared 5 bases from V and 8 bases from J, leaving 19 bases between. The CDR3 is made up of 14 amino acids. Germline V gene data show CDR1 as MNHEY and CDR2 as SMNVEV (reference sequence). The CDR3 DNA is TGTGCCAGCAGTCTGGGCCCACGACCGATTAAGCAGTACTTC. This codes for CASSLGPRPIKQYF.

The chain joins TRBV7-2 to TRBJ2-1; 9 bases are a match to TRBD2. The CDR3 has 17 residues. Unmatched junction bases numbered 18, after V lost 2 bases and J lost 13 bases. Germline CDR1 is SGHTA and CDR2 is FQGNSA. The CDR3 sequence is CASSLTANRRSGSDQFF. The CDR3 DNA reads TGTGCCAGCAGCTTAACGGCCAATCGGCGTAGCGGGAGTGACCAGTTCTTC.

The V and J genes are TRBV9 and TRBJ2-7, with D possibly matching TRBD2 (5 bases). Deletions cut 3 bases from V and 3 bases from J, with 16 bases between. The CDR3 runs to 15 residues. Germline V gene data show CDR1 as SGDLS and CDR2 as YYNGEE. DNA of the CDR3: TGTGCCAGCAGCGGGCGGGCCGGGGAAAGCTACGAGCAGTACTTC. As protein: CASSGRAGESYEQYF.